The subject of this entry is one T cell receptor beta chain. A few counts support this clonotype. The antigen this receptor binds is unknown. No base quality values were provided; no much bigger clone lies one nucleotide off. This sample stems from a study of T cell repertoires in cytomegalovirus infection (dated by TCRdb to the late 2010s). For context, the study as a whole: Donor HLA type was relevant to the analysis, as public TCR beta signatures indicated carriage of CMV infection together with the matching HLA type. Results the study describes overall, beyond this receptor: Cumulative frequency of public TCR beta family members discriminated carriers of CMV infection plus the relevant HLA type in this cohort and an independent approximately 340-donor cohort. The ex vivo response was dominated by HLA-C-restricted CMV-specific TCR beta clonotypes, which also provided the single most frequent clonotype in two of eight donors.

Sequencing took place on an Illumina HiSeq 1500. TCRdb reprocessing: public reads trimmed at Q25 with fastp, clones called with MiXCR, in-frame beta chains kept. Identical CDR3 protein sequences are pooled into one entry, listed with their most common genes and DNA. The sample contains 180,000 or so distinct CDR3 sequences, 17% of them found a single time. Clones ranked in the top ten supply around 27% of the sample. The source of this sequence is a human donor in good health (CMV status not recorded). Some clones in this sample may be carry-over from other donors' samples. The sequenced material came from CD8+ T cells from PBMCs.

The CDR3 here reads CASSSTGLDQYF. The base sequence is TGTGCCAGCAGCTCAACAGGGTTGGATCAGTACTTC. The V and J genes are TRBV13 and TRBJ2-4; a tentative D call is TRBD1 (6 bases match). CDR1 and CDR2, per the germline V gene (reference sequence), are PRHDT and FYEKMQ. V is shortened by 4 bases, J by 12 bases, and the region joining them spans 13 bases. The CDR3 spans 12 residues, from the cysteine through the phenylalanine. CDR3 DNA is the only sequence kept; it has 36 bases, read in frame from the first base.